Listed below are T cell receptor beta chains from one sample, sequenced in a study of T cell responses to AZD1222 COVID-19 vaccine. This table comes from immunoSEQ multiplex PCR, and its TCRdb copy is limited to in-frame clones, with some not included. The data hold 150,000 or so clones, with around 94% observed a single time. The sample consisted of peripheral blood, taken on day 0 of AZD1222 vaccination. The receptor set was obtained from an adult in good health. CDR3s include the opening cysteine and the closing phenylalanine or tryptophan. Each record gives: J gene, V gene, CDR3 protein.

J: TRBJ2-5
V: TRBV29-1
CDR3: CSVEGVTSGRELETQYF

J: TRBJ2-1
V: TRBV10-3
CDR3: CAISMDRWANEQFF

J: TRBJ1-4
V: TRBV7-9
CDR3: CASSLGGEKLFF

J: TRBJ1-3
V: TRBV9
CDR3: CASSVEAGLGSGNTIYF

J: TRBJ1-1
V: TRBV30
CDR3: CAWSTAGHTEAFF

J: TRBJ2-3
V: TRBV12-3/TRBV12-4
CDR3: CASSFVADTQYF

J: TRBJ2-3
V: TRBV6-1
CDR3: CASSEGNTQYF

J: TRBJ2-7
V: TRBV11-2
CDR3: CASRTRTTPPYEQYF

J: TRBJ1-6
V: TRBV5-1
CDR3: CASSSGQGASFNSPLHF

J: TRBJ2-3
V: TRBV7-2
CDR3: CASSLGASAVDTQYF

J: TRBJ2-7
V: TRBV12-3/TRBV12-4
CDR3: CASSSLNEQYF

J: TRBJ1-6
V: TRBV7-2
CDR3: CASSDRAPYSPLHF

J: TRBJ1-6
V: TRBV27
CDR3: CASSPRGAFYNSPLHF

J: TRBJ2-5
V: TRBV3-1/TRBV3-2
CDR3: CASSLWAGVETQYF

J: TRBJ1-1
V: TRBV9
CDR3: CASSVARGIRGTEAFF

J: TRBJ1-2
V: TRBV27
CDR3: CASSLGLPGFQYGYTF

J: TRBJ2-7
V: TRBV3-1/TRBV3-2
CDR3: CASSPPGTGIHEQYF

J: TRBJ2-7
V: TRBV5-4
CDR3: CASSLGTSSYEQYF

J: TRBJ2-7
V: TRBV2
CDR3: CASSEDHTSYEQYF

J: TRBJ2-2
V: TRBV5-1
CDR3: CASSLTANTGELFF

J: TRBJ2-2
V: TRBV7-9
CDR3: CASRGQGITGELFF

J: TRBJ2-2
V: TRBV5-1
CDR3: CASSRAGELFF

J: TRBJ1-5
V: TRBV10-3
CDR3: CATGGGYSNQPQHF

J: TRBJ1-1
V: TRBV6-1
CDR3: CASSEGTGLRTEAFF

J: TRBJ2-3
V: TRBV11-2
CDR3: CASSLVWADSNTDTQYF

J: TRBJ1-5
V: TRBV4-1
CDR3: CASSQDGGGRTNQPQHF

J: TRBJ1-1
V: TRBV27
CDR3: CASSSPEGATEAFF

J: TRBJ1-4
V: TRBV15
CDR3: CATSRAPGSNEKLFF

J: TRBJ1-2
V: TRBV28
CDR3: CASSPAPGQGNYGYTF

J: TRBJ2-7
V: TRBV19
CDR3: CASSIVGLSYEQYF

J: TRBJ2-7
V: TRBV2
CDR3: CASTEGSKSYEQYF

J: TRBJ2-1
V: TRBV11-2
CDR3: CASSKRTGGNEQFF

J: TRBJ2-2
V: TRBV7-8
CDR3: CASIKTRPNTGELFF

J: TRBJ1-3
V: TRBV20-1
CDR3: CSAGIGNTIYF

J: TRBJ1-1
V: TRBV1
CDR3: CTSGQEGHMNTEAFF

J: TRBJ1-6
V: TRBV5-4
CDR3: CASSLQDGGNSPLHF

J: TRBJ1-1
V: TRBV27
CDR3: CASSTGTGGGTTEAFF

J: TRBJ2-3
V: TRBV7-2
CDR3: CASSLVMGLPTDTQYF

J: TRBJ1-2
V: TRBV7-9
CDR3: CASSSPGTAGGGYTF

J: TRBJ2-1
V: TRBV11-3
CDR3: CASSPGAGDRGHEQFF

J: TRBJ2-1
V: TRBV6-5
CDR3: CASRVDQTSANEQFF

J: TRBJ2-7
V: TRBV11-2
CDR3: CASRPILRGYEQYF

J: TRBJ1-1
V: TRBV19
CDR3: CASTPGQGRLENTEAFF

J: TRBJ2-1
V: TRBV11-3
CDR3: CASSFRGDTNEQFF

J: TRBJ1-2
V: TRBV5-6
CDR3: CASSGGRDYGYTF

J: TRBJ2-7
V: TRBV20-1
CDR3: CSASKGQAYEQYF

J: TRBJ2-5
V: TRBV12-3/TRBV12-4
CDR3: CASSLTSGRAQYF

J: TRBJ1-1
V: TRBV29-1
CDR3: CGTMAGTTEAFF

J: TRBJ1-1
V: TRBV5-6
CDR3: CATISGRGKTEAFF

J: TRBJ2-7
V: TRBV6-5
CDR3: CATTTGGPPSYEQYF

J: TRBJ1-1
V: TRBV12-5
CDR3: CASGLSQKAFF

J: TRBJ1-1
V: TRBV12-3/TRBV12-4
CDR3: CASILGGGTEAFF

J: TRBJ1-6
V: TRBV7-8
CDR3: CASRSGTVDSPLHF